Included here is one TCR beta chain sequence, with context. This specimen comes from a study of blood T cell repertoires in COVID-19. Study information: T cells, B-cell-depleted T cells, or PBMCs supplied cDNA or gDNA.

Clones were read by immunoSEQ multiplex PCR, and TCRdb kept only the in-frame ones, dropping some. This table holds about 210,000 clones, around 84% found once. The sequence derives from a man aged 60-69 years with acute or convalescent COVID-19. Sequenced material: peripheral blood.

The CDR3 DNA reads TGTGCCAGCAGCGTAACTAGCGGGGGAAAACTCGAGCAGTACTTC. This translates into CASSVTSGGKLEQYF. V usage is TRBV9 and J usage is TRBJ2-7; 11 nucleotides align to TRBD2. Germline V lookup: CDR1 SGDLS, CDR2 YYNGEE. The V gene end was trimmed by 1 base and the J gene end by 6 bases; junction bases not matched to a gene: 6. This CDR3 comprises 15 residues.